This TCR beta chain appears in the sequencing data of a study of blood T cell repertoires in COVID-19. For the study at large: From the United States, Italy and Spain came samples of acute and convalescent COVID-19. The analysed material was cDNA or gDNA that came from T cells, B-cell-depleted T cells, or PBMCs.

In the original processing: For nucleated cells, counts were estimated from reference gene primer amplification. Using immunoSEQ multiplex PCR, the repertoire was profiled, and TCRdb retains in-frame clones only, with some absent. That table is the source of V, J and clone size, and D and trimming were worked out from the DNA. Of about 94,000 clones listed, approximately 89% are singletons. CDR3 length equals 15 residues. Germline V gene lookup returns CDR1 LGHDT and CDR2 YNNKEL (reference sequence). Regarding this clone: One junction end disagrees with the germline gene, perhaps due to a read error.

V and J are TRBV3-1 (or the pseudogene TRBV3-2) and TRBJ2-5; weak D call: TRBD2 (7 bases). This clonotype was sampled from a human donor with acute or convalescent COVID-19. The donor label of this sample is uncertain. Sequencing was done on a sample of peripheral blood. The CDR3 coding sequence is TGTGCCAGCAGCCAGTTGCGGGGGCCCCAAGGGACCCAGTACTTC. Translating gives CASSQLRGPQGTQYF.